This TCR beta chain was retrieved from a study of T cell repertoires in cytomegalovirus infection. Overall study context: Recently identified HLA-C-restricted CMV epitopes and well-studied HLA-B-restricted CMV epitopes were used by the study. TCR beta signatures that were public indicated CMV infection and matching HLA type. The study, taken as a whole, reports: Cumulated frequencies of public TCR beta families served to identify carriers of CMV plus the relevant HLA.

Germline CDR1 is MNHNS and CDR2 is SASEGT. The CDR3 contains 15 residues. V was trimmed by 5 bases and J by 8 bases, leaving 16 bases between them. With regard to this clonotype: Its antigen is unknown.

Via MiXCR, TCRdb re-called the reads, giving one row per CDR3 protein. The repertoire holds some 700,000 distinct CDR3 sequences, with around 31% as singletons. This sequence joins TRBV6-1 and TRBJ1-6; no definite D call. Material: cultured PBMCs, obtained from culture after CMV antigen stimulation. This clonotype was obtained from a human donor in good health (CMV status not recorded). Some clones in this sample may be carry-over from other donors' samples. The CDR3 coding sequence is TGTGCCAGCAGTTACGGATACACTGACTATTCACCCCTCCACTTT. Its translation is CASSYGYTDYSPLHF.